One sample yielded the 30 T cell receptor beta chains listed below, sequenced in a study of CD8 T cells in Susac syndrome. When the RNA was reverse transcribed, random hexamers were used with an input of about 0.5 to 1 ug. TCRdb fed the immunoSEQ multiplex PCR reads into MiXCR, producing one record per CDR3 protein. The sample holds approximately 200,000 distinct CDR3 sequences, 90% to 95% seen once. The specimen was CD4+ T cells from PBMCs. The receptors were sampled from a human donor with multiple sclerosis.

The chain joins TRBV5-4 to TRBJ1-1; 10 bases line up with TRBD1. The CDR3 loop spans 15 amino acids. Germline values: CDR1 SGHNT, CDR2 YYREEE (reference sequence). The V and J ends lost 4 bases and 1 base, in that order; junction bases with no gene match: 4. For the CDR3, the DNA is TGTGCCAGCAGCGCGGGACAGGGGCCGAACACTGAAGCTTTCTTT. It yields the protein CASSAGQGPNTEAFF.

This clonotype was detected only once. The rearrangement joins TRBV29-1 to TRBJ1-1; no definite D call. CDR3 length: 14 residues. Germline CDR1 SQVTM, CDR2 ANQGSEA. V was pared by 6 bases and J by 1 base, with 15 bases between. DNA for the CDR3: TGCAGCGTAGACACTCCAGACAAGAACACTGAAGCTTTCTTT. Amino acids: CSVDTPDKNTEAFF. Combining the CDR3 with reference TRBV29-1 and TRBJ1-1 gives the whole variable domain SAVISQKPSRDICQRGTSLTIQCQVDSQVTMMFWYRQQPGQSLTLIATANQGSEATYESGFVIDKFPISRPNLTFSTLTVSNMSPEDSSIYLCSVDTPDKNTEAFFGQGTRLTVV.

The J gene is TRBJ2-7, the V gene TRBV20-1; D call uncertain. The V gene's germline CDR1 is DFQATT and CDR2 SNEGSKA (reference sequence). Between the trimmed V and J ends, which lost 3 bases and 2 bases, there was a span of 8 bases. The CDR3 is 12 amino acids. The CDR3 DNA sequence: TGCAGTGCTAGTTGGCAGCCCTACGAGCAGTACTTC. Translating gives CSASWQPYEQYF.

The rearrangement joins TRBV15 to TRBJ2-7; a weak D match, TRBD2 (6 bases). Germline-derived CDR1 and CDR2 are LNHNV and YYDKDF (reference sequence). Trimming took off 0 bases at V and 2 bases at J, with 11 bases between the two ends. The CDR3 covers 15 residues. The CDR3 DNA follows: TGTGCCACCAGCAGAGACGGAGGGAACGCCTACGAGCAGTACTTC. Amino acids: CATSRDGGNAYEQYF.

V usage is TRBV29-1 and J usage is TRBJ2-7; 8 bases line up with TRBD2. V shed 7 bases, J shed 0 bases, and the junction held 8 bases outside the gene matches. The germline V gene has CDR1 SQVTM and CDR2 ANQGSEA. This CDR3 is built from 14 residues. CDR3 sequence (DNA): TGCAGCGCCAGTAGCGGGAAGCGCTCCTACGAGCAGTACTTC. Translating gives CSASSGKRSYEQYF.

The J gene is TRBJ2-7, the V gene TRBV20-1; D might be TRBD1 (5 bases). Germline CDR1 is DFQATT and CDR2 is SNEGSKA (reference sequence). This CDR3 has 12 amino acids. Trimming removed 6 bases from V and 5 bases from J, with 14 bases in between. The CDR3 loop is CSAPRDRNEQYF. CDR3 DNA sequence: TGCAGTGCGCCCAGGGATCGGAACGAGCAGTACTTC.

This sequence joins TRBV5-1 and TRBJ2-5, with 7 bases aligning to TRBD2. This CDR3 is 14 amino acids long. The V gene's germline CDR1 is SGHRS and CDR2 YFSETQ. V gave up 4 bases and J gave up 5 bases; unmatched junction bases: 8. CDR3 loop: CASSVRLAGETQYF. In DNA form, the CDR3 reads TGCGCCAGCAGCGTGAGACTAGCCGGGGAGACCCAGTACTTC.

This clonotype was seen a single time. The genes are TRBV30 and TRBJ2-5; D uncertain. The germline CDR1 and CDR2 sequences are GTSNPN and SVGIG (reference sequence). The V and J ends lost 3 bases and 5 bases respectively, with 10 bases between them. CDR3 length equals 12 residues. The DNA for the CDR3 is TGTGCCTGGAGCGAGGCGCGTGAGACCCAGTACTTC. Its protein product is CAWSEARETQYF.

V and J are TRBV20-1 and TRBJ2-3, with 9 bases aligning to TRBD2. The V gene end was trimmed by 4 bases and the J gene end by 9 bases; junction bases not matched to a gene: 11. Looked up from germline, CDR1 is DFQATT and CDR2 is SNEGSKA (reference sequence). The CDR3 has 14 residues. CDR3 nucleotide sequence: TGCAGTGCTAAAGTGACTAGCGGAGCCATAACGCAGTATTTT. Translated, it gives CSAKVTSGAITQYF.

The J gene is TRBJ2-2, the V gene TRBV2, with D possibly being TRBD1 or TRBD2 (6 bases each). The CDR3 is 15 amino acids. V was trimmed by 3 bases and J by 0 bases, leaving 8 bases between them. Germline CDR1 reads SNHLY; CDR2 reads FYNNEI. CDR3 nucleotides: TGTGCCAGCAGTGAGGAGGGGGCGAACACCGGGGAGCTGTTTTTT. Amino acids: CASSEEGANTGELFF. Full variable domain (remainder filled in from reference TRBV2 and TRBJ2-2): EPEVTQTPSHQVTQMGQEVILRCVPISNHLYFYWYRQILGQKVEFLVSFYNNEISEKSEIFDDQFSVERPDGSNFTLKIRSTKLEDSAMYFCASSEEGANTGELFFGEGSRLTVL.

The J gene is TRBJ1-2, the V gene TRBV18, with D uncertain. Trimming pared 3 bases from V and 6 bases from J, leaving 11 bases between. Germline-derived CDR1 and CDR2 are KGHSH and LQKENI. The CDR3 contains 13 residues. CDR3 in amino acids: CASSPRDRNGYTF. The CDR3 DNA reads TGTGCCAGCTCACCGAGGGATCGAAATGGCTACACCTTC.

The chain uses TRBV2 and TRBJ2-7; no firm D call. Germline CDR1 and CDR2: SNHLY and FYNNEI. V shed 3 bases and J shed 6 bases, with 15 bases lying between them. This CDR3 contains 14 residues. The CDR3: CASSEAVSGPEQYF. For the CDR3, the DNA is TGTGCCAGCAGTGAGGCAGTTTCAGGACCCGAGCAGTACTTC.

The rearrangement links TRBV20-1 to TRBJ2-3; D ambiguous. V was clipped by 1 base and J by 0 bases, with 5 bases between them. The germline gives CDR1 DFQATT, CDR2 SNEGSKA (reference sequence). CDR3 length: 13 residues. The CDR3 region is CSARVGSTDTQYF. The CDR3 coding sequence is TGCAGTGCTAGAGTGGGGAGCACAGATACGCAGTATTTT.

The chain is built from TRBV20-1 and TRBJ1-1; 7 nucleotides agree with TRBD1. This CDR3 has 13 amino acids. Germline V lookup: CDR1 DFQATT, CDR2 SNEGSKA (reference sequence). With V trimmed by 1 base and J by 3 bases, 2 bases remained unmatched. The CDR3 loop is CSARGQGYTEAFF. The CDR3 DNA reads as TGCAGTGCTAGAGGACAGGGTTACACTGAAGCTTTCTTT.

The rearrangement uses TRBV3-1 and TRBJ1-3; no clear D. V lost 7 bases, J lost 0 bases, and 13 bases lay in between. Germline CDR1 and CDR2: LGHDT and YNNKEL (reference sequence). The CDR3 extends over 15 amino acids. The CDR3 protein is CASKSTAHSGNTIYF. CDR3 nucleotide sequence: TGTGCCAGCAAATCAACTGCACACTCTGGAAACACCATATATTTT. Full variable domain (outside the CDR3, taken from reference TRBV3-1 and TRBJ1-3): DTAVSQTPKYLVTQMGNDKSIKCEQNLGHDTMYWYKQDSKKFLKIMFSYNNKELIINETVPNRFSPKSPDKAHLNLHINSLELGDSAVYFCASKSTAHSGNTIYFGEGSWLTVV.

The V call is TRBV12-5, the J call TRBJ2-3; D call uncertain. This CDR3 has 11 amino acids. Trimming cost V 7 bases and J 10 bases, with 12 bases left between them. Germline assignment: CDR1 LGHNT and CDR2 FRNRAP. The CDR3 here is CASARRNAQYF. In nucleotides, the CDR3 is TGTGCTAGTGCTCGAAGGAACGCGCAGTATTTT.

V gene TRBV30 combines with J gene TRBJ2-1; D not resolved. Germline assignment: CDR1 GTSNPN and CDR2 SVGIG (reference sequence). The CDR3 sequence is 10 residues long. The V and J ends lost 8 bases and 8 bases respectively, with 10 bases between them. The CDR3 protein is CAAIRDEQFF. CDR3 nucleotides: TGTGCCGCTATTCGGGATGAGCAGTTCTTC.

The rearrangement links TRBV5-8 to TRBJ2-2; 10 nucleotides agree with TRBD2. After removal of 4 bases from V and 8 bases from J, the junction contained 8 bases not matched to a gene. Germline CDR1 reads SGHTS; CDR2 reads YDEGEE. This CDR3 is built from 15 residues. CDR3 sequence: CASSGASGGTGELFF. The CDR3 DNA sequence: TGTGCCAGCAGCGGGGCTAGCGGGGGTACAGGGGAGCTGTTTTTT.

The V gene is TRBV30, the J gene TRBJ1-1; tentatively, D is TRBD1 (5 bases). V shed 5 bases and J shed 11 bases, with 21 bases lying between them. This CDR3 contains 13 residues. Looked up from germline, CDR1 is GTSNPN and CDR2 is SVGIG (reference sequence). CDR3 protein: CAWLLTVGSGAFF. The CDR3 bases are TGTGCCTGGCTCTTGACAGTCGGTAGTGGGGCTTTCTTT. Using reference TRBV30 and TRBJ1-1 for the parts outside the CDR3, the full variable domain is SQTIHQWPATLVQPVGSPLSLECTVEGTSNPNLYWYRQAAGRGLQLLFYSVGIGQISSEVPQNLSASRPQDRQFILSSKKLLLSDSGFYLCAWLLTVGSGAFFGQGTRLTVV.

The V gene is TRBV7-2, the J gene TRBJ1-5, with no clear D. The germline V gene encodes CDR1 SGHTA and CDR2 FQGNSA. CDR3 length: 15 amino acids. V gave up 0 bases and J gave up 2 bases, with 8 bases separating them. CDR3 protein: CASSLAQQGNQPQHF. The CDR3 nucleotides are TGTGCCAGCAGCTTAGCGCAGCAGGGCAATCAGCCCCAGCATTTT.

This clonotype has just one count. The CDR3 spells CASSFTTEGDTQYF. The CDR3 region has the DNA TGTGCCAGCAGTTTCACAACGGAAGGAGATACGCAGTATTTT. This sequence joins TRBV27 and TRBJ2-3; D unclear. Trimming cost V 3 bases and J 5 bases, with 12 bases left between them. Germline CDR1 reads MNHEY; CDR2 reads SMNVEV (reference sequence). The CDR3 length is 14 residues.

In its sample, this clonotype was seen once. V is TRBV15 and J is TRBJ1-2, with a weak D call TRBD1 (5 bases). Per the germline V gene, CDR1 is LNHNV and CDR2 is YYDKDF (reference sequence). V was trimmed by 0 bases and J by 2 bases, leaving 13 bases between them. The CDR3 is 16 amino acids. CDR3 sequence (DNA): TGTGCCACCAGCAGAGATACGGGGCGAGGGAACTATGGCTACACCTTC. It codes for CATSRDTGRGNYGYTF.

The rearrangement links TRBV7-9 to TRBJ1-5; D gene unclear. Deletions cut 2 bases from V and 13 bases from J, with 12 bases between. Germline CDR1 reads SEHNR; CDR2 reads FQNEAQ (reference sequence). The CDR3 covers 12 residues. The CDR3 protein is CASSLWETSQHF. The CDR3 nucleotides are TGTGCCAGCAGCTTATGGGAGACATCTCAGCATTTT. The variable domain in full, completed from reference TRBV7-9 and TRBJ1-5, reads DTGVSQNPRHKITKRGQNVTFRCDPISEHNRLYWYRQTLGQGPEFLTYFQNEAQLEKSRLLSDRFSAERPKGSFSTLEIQRTEQGDSAMYLCASSLWETSQHFGDGTRLSIL.

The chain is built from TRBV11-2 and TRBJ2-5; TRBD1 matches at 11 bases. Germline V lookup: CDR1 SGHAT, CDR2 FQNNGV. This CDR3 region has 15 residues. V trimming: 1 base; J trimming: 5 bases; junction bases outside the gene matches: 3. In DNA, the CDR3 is TGTGCCAGCAGCTTAGGGACAGGGGGCAGGGAGACCCAGTACTTC. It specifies CASSLGTGGRETQYF.

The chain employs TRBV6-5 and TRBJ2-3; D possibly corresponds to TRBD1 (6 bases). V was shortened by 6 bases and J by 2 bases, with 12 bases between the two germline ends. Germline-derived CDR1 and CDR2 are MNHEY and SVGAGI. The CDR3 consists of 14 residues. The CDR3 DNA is TGTGCCAGCAGGTACAGGGAAACCACAGATACGCAGTATTTT. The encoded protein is CASRYRETTDTQYF.

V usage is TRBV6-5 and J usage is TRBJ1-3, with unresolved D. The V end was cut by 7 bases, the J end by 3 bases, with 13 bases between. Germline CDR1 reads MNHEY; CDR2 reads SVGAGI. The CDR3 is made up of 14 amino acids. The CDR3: CASTISRFGNTIYF. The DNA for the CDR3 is TGTGCCAGCACTATATCGAGATTTGGAAACACCATATATTTT.

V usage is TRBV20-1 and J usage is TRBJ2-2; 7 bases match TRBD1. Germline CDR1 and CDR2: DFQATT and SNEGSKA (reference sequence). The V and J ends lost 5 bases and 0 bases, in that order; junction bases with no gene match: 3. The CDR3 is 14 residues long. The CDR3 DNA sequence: TGCAGTGCTTCGGGACAGCCGAACACCGGGGAGCTGTTTTTT. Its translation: CSASGQPNTGELFF.

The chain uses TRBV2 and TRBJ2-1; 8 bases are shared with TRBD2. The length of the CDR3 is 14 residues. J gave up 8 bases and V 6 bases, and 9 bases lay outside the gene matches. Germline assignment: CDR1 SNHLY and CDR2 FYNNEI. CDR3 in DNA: TGTGCCAGCAGGCCCACTAGCGGCGGGGATGAGCAGTTCTTC. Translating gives CASRPTSGGDEQFF. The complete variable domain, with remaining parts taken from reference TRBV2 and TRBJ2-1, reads EPEVTQTPSHQVTQMGQEVILRCVPISNHLYFYWYRQILGQKVEFLVSFYNNEISEKSEIFDDQFSVERPDGSNFTLKIRSTKLEDSAMYFCASRPTSGGDEQFFGPGTRLTVL.

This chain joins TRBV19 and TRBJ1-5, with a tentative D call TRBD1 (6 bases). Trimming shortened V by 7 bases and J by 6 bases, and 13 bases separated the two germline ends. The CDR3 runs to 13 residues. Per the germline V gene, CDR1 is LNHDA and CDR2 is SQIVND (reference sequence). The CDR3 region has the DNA TGTGCCAGTACCGTACAGGGCGGTCAGCCCCAGCATTTT. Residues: CASTVQGGQPQHF.

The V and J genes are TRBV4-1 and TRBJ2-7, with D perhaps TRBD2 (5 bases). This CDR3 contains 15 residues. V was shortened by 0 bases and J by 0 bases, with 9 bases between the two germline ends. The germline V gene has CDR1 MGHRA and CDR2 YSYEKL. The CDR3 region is CASSQDRRFSYEQYF. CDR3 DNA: TGCGCCAGCAGCCAAGATAGGAGGTTCTCCTACGAGCAGTACTTC.